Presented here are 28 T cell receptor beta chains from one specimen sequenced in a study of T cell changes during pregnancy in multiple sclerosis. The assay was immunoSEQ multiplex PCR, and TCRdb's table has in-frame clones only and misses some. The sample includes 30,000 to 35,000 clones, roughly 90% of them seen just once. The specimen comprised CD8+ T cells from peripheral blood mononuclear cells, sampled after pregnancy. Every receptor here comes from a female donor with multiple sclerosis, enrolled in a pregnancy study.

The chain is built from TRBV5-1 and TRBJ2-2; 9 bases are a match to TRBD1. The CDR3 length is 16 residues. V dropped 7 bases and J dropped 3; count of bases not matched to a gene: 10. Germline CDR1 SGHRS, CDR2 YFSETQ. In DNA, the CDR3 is TGCGCCAGCGCAATACACAGGGGGCGTGACACCGGGGAGCTGTTTTTT. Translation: CASAIHRGRDTGELFF.

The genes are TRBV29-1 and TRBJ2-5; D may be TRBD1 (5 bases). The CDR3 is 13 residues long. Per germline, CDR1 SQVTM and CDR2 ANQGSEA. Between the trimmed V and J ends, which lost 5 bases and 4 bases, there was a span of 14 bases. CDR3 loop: CSVHKDTSETQYF. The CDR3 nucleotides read TGCAGCGTTCATAAGGACACCTCAGAGACCCAGTACTTC.

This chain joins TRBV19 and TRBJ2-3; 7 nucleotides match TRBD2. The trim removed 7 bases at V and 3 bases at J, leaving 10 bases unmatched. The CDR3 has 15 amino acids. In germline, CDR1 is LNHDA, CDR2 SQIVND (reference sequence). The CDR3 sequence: CASTDGGGTTDTQYF. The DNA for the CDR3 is TGTGCCAGTACTGATGGGGGGGGGACGACAGATACGCAGTATTTT.

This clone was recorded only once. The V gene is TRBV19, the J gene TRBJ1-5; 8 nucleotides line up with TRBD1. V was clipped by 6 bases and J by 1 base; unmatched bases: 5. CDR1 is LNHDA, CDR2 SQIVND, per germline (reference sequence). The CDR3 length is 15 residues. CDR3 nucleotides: TGTGCCAGTAGCTGGGGACAGGACAGCAATCAGCCCCAGCATTTT. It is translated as CASSWGQDSNQPQHF.

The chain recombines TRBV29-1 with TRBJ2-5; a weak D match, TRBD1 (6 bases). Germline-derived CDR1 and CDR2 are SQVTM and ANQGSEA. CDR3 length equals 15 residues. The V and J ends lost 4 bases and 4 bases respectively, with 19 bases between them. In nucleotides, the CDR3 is TGCAGCGTTGTTGCGACAAACAGGGTAGCAGAGACCCAGTACTTC. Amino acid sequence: CSVVATNRVAETQYF. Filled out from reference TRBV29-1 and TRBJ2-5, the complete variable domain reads SAVISQKPSRDICQRGTSLTIQCQVDSQVTMMFWYRQQPGQSLTLIATANQGSEATYESGFVIDKFPISRPNLTFSTLTVSNMSPEDSSIYLCSVVATNRVAETQYFGPGTRLLVL.

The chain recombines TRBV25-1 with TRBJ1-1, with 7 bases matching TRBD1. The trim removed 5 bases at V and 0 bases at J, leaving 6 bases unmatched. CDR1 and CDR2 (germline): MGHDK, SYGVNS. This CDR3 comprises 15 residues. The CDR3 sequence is CASSRPGGMNTEAFF. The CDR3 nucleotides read TGTGCCAGCAGTCGGCCAGGGGGGATGAACACTGAAGCTTTCTTT. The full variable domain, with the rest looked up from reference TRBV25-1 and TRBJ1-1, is EADIYQTPRYLVIGTGKKITLECSQTMGHDKMYWYQQDPGMELHLIHYSYGVNSTEKGDLSSESTVSRIRTEHFPLTLESARPSHTSQYLCASSRPGGMNTEAFFGQGTRLTVV.

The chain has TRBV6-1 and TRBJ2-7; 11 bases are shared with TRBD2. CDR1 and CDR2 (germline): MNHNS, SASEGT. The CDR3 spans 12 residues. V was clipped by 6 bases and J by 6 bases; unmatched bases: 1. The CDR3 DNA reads TGTGCCAGCAGACTAGCGGGGGCCGAGCAGTACTTC. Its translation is CASRLAGAEQYF.

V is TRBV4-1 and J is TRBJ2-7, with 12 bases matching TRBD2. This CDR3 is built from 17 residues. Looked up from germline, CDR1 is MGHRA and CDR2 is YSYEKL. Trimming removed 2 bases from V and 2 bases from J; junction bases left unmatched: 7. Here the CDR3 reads CASSQQGLAGYTYEQYF. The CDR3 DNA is TGCGCCAGCAGCCAACAAGGACTAGCGGGATATACCTACGAGCAGTACTTC.

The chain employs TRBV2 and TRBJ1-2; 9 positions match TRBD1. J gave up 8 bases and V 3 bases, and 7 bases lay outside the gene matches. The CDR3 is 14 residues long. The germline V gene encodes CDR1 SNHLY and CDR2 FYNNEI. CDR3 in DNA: TGTGCCAGCAGTGAGGACAGGGGCGTATTGGGCTACACCTTC. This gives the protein CASSEDRGVLGYTF.

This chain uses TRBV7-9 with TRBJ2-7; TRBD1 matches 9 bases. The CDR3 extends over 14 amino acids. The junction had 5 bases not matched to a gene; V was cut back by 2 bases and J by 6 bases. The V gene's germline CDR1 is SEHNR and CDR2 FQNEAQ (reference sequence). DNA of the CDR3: TGTGCCAGCAGCTTATCCGGGACAGGGATCGAGCAGTACTTC. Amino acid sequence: CASSLSGTGIEQYF.

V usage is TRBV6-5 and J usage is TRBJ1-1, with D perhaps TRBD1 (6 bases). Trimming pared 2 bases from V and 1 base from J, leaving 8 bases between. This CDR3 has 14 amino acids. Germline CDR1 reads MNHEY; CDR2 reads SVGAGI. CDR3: CASSYRGKNTEAFF. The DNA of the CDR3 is TGTGCCAGCAGTTACAGGGGGAAGAACACTGAAGCTTTCTTT.

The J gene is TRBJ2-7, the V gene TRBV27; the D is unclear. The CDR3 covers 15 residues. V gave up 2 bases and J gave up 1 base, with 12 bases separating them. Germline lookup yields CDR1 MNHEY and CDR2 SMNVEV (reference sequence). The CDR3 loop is CASSLGGPHSYEQYF. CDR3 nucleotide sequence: TGTGCCAGCAGTTTAGGTGGCCCCCATTCCTACGAGCAGTACTTC.

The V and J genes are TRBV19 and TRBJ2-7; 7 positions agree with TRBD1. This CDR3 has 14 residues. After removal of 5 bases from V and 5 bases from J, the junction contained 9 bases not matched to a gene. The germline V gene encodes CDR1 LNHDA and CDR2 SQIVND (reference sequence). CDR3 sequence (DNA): TGTGCCAGTAGTCCGAGTCTCACAGGGGACGAGCAGTACTTC. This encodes CASSPSLTGDEQYF.

CDR3 sequence: CASSPGLTYTEAFF. CDR3 coding DNA: TGCGCCAGCAGCCCGGGACTTACCTACACTGAAGCTTTCTTT. This sequence joins TRBV4-3 and TRBJ1-1; TRBD1 might be the D (5 bases). V lost 4 bases and J 3 bases, leaving 12 bases between the germline ends. Germline V CDR1 and CDR2: LGHNA, YSLEER. This CDR3 has 14 amino acids.

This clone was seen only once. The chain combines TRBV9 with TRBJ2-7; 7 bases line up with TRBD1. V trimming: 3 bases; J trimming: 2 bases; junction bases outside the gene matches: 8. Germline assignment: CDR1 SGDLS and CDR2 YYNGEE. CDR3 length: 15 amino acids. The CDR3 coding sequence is TGTGCCAGCAGCGGCGGACAGGCGCCACCCTACGAGCAGTACTTC. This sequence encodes CASSGGQAPPYEQYF.

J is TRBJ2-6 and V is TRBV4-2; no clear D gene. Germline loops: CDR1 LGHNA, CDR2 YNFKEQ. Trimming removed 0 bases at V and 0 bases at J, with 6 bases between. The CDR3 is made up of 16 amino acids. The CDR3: CASSQDGVSGANVLTF. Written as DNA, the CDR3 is TGTGCCAGCAGCCAAGATGGAGTCTCTGGGGCCAACGTCCTGACTTTC.

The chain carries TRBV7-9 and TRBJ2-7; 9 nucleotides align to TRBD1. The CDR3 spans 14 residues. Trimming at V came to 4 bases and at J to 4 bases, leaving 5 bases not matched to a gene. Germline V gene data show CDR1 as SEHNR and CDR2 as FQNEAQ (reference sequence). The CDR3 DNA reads TGTGCCAGCAGCTCCACCGGGACAGGGTACGAGCAGTACTTC. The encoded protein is CASSSTGTGYEQYF.

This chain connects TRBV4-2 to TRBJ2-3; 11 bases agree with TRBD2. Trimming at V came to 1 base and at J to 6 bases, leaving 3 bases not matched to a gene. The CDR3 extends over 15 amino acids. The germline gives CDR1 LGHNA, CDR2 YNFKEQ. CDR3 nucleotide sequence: TGTGCCAGCAGCCAAGGTAGCGGGGGGGCGGATACGCAGTATTTT. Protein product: CASSQGSGGADTQYF.

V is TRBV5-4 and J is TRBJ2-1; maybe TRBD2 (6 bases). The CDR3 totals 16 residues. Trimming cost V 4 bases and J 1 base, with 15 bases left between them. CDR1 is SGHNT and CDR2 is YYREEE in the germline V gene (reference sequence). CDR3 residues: CASSGGGDLSYNEQFF. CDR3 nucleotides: TGTGCCAGCAGCGGAGGCGGGGATTTATCCTACAATGAGCAGTTCTTC.

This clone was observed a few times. CDR3 residues: CASSPKRQGRTEAFF. DNA for the CDR3: TGTGCCAGCAGCCCGAAAAGACAGGGACGCACTGAAGCTTTCTTT. The chain uses TRBV13 and TRBJ1-1; 7 bases are a match to TRBD1. The CDR3 loop spans 15 amino acids. CDR1 and CDR2 (germline): PRHDT, FYEKMQ (reference sequence). V was clipped by 5 bases and J by 4 bases; unmatched bases: 10.

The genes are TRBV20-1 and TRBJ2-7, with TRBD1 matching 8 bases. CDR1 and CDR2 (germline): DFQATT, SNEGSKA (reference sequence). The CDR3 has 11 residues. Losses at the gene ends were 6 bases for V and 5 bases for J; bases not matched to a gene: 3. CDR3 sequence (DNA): TGCAGTGCCAGACAGGGGAACGAGCAGTACTTC. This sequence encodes CSARQGNEQYF.

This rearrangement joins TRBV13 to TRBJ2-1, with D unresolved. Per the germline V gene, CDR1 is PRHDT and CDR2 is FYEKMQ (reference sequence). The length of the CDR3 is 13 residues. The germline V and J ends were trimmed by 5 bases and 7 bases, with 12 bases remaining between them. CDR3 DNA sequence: TGTGCCAGCAGCAGACCAGACGGGAATGAGCAGTTCTTC. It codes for CASSRPDGNEQFF.

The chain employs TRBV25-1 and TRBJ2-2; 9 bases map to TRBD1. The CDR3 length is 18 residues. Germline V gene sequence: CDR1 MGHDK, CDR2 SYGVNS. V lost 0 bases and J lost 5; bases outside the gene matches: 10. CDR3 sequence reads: CASSEYFPQDRGTGELFF. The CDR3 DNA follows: TGTGCCAGCAGTGAATACTTCCCCCAGGACAGGGGAACCGGGGAGCTGTTTTTT.

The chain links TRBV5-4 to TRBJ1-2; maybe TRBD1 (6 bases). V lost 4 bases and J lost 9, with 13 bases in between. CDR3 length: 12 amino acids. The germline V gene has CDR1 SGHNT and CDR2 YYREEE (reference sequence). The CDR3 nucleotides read TGTGCCAGCAGCCCGGGGACACCACGCTACACCTTC. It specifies CASSPGTPRYTF.

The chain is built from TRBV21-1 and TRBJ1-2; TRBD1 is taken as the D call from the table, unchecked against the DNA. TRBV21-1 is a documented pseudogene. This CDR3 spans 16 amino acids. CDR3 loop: CASSKPGQEKNYGYTF. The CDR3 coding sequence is TGTGCCAGCAGCAAACCGGGACAGGAAAAAAACTATGGCTACACCTTC.

CDR3 region: CASSAEGRGQETQYF. CDR3 DNA sequence: TGTGCCAGCAGCGCCGAGGGCCGGGGACAAGAGACCCAGTACTTC. The rearrangement joins TRBV4-2 to TRBJ2-5; TRBD2 is a possible D gene (5 bases). This CDR3 has 15 amino acids. Per the germline V gene, CDR1 is LGHNA and CDR2 is YNFKEQ. Trimming stripped 5 bases from V and 2 bases from J, with 15 bases between.

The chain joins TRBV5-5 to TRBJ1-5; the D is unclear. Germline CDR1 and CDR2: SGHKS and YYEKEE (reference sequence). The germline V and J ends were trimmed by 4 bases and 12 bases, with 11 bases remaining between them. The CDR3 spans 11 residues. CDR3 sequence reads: CASSEMELQHF. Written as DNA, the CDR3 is TGTGCCAGCAGCGAGATGGAGCTCCAGCATTTT. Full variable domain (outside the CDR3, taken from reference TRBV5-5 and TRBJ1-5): DAGVTQSPTHLIKTRGQQVTLRCSPISGHKSVSWYQQVLGQGPQFIFQYYEKEERGRGNFPDRFSARQFPNYSSELNVNALLLGDSALYLCASSEMELQHFGDGTRLSIL.

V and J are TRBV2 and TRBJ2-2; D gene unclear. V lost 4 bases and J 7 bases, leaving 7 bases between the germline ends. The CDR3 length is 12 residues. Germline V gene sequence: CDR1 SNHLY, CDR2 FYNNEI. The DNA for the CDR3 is TGTGCCAGCAGTGGAGGTAACGGGGAGCTGTTTTTT. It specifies CASSGGNGELFF.